These 13 T cell receptor beta chains share one sample of origin, sequenced in a study of molecular identifiers for immune sequencing clone quantification. TCRdb re-derived calls from the PCR reads in MiXCR, one entry per CDR3 protein. The sample carries about 320,000 distinct CDR3 sequences, about a fifth recorded once. Sequences were obtained from naive CD8+ T cells from blood, with Jurkat cell RNA spiked in. Subset: FACS-sorted CD8+CD4-CCR7+CD45RA+ naive T cells. The receptors here all came from a human donor in good health. Some libraries in this study had Jurkat cell RNA spiked in.

At least ten counts were recorded for this clonotype. The V and J genes are TRBV7-9 and TRBJ2-1; TRBD2 agrees at 7 bases. The V segment lost 4 bases and the J segment 1 base; nucleotides outside the gene matches: 7. There are 16 residues in the CDR3. Germline CDR1 SEHNR, CDR2 FQNEAQ (reference sequence). In DNA, the CDR3 is TGTGCCAGCAGCTCCCCGGGTAGCGGGTCCTACAATGAGCAGTTCTTC. Translation gives CASSSPGSGSYNEQFF.

In regard to this clonotype: A much larger clone is a single base away; this may be a read error. The rearrangement joins TRBV20-1 to TRBJ2-7, with D perhaps assigned TRBD1 or TRBD2 (5 bases each). The CDR3 sequence is 14 residues long. Germline values: CDR1 DFQATT, CDR2 SNEGSKA (reference sequence). The CDR3 DNA reads TGCAGTGCTAGCCCAGGGCCCTCCGACTACGAGCAGCACTTC. It specifies CSASPGPSDYEQHF.

In regard to this clonotype: A much larger clone differs from this one at a single base, so this may be a read error. The chain carries TRBV7-2 and TRBJ2-3; 8 bases match TRBD2. The CDR3 covers 15 residues. With V trimmed by 5 bases and J by 2 bases, 6 bases remained unmatched. Germline loops: CDR1 SGHTA, CDR2 FQGNSA. The CDR3 DNA reads as TGTGCCAGCAGCGCGAGCGGGGGTATCACAGATACGCAGTATTTT. It specifies CASSASGGITDTQYF.

This clonotype has ten or more counts. The chain has TRBV9 and TRBJ2-3; D gene uncertain. Germline CDR1 reads SGDLS; CDR2 reads YYNGEE. V was shortened by 3 bases and J by 2 bases, with 19 bases between the two germline ends. This CDR3 comprises 17 residues. CDR3 residues: CASSGHSGGQFTDTQYF. The CDR3 bases are TGTGCCAGCAGCGGCCACTCCGGCGGCCAATTCACAGATACGCAGTATTTT.

The V and J genes are TRBV3-1 and TRBJ2-1, with TRBD2 matching over 7 bases. The trim removed 1 base at V and 10 bases at J, leaving 10 bases unmatched. The CDR3 runs 15 residues. CDR1 and CDR2 (germline): LGHDT, YNNKEL (reference sequence). The CDR3 spells CASSQVPGLGPEQFF. The CDR3, as DNA: TGTGCCAGCAGCCAAGTTCCAGGACTAGGTCCCGAGCAGTTCTTC.

This clonotype was found many times. CDR3 protein: CASSRSTGTTYNEQFF. CDR3 sequence (DNA): TGTGCCAGCAGTCGCTCGACAGGGACGACCTACAATGAGCAGTTCTTC. The chain links TRBV6-5 to TRBJ2-1, with 7 bases that match TRBD1. The CDR3 totals 16 residues. Germline CDR1 reads MNHEY; CDR2 reads SVGAGI. With V trimmed by 5 bases and J by 2 bases, 9 bases remained unmatched.

The CDR3 here is CAAPGRGSEAFF. The CDR3 DNA reads as TGTGCCGCCCCGGGCAGGGGCTCCGAAGCTTTCTTT. The chain uses TRBV30 and TRBJ1-1; a possible D gene is TRBD1 (6 bases). The CDR3 totals 12 residues. Germline values: CDR1 GTSNPN, CDR2 SVGIG (reference sequence). V was clipped by 8 bases and J by 8 bases, with 18 bases between them.

This clonotype was picked up a small number of times. V and J are TRBV3-1 and TRBJ2-3; 10 bases are shared with TRBD1. V was pared by 3 bases and J by 4 bases, with 10 bases of the junction left unmatched. The CDR3 sequence is 17 residues long. Germline assignment: CDR1 LGHDT and CDR2 YNNKEL (reference sequence). CDR3 nucleotides: TGTGCCAGCAGCCAGACCGGGACAGGGGTTCTCTCAGATACGCAGTATTTT. Encoded protein: CASSQTGTGVLSDTQYF.

This clonotype was observed many times. The V gene is TRBV7-9, the J gene TRBJ2-5; D may be TRBD2 (5 bases). This CDR3 is built from 16 residues. The V end lost 0 bases, the J end lost 4 bases, and 15 bases lay between the germline ends. Germline loops: CDR1 SEHNR, CDR2 FQNEAQ (reference sequence). The CDR3 reads CASSLAFGIRGETQYF. Here the CDR3 DNA reads TGTGCCAGCAGCTTAGCCTTCGGCATACGGGGAGAGACCCAGTACTTC.

This clonotype was counted ten times or more. The chain carries TRBV2 and TRBJ1-2, with D hard to call. The CDR3 extends over 14 amino acids. Germline V CDR1 and CDR2: SNHLY, FYNNEI. V lost 6 bases and J lost 5, with 16 bases in between. CDR3 amino acids: CASSEDYSQYGYTF. CDR3 sequence (DNA): TGTGCCAGCAGCGAGGATTACAGTCAGTATGGCTACACCTTC.

This clonotype was observed many times. The chain carries TRBV7-9 and TRBJ2-1; TRBD1 matches at 10 bases. This CDR3 has 17 residues. CDR1 SEHNR and CDR2 FQNEAQ come from the germline V gene (reference sequence). V shed 2 bases and J 4 bases; nucleotides not matched to a gene: 8. CDR3 nucleotide sequence: TGTGCCAGCAGCTTAAGCCCGGACAGGGGGATTTACAATGAGCAGTTCTTC. Translating it yields CASSLSPDRGIYNEQFF.

This clonotype was seen ten or more times. The CDR3 nucleotides read TGCGCCAGCAGCCTCCCGGGCGGGGGACACACAGATACGCAGTATTTT. It encodes CASSLPGGGHTDTQYF. The V and J genes are TRBV5-1 and TRBJ2-3; tentatively, D is TRBD2 (7 bases). Germline V gene sequence: CDR1 SGHRS, CDR2 YFSETQ. Trimming left V 4 bases short and J 2 bases short, with 17 bases between. This CDR3 spans 16 amino acids.

In this sample, this clonotype turned up many times. The chain is built from TRBV2 and TRBJ2-3; TRBD2 aligns across 7 bases. The CDR3 contains 15 residues. Germline CDR1 is SNHLY and CDR2 is FYNNEI. Trimming cost V 3 bases and J 2 bases; bases outside gene matches: 5. The CDR3 spells CASSDGEGSTDTQYF. The DNA for the CDR3 is TGTGCCAGCAGTGATGGGGAGGGTTCCACAGATACGCAGTATTTT.